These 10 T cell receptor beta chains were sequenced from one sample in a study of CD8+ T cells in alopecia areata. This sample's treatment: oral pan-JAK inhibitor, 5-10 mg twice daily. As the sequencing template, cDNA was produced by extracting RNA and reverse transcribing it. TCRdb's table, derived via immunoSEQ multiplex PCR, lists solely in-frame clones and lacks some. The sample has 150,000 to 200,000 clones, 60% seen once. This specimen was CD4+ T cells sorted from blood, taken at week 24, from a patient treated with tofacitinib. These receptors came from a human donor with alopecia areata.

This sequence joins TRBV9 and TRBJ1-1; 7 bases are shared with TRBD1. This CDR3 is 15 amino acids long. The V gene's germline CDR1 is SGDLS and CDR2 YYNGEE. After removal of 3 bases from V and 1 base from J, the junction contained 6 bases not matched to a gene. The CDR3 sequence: CASSETGQTNTEAFF. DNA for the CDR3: TGTGCCAGCAGCGAAACGGGACAGACGAACACTGAAGCTTTCTTT.

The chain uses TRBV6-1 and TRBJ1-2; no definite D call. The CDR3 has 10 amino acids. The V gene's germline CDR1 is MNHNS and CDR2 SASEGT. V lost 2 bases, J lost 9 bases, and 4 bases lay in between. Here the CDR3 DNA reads TGTGCCAGCAGTGAAACGAGCTACACCTTC. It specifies CASSETSYTF.

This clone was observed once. CDR3 protein: CSVMTGYNQPQHF. The CDR3, as DNA: TGCAGCGTCATGACAGGGTACAATCAGCCCCAGCATTTT. The chain combines TRBV29-1 with TRBJ1-5; 7 positions match TRBD1. Germline V gene lookup returns CDR1 SQVTM and CDR2 ANQGSEA. With V trimmed by 6 bases and J by 3 bases, 5 bases remained unmatched. This CDR3 comprises 13 residues.

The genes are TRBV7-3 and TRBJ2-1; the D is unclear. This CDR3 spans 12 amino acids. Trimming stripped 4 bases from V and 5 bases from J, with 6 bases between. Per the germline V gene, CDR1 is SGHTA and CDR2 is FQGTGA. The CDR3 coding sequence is TGTGCCAGCAGCTCTGGGAACAATGAGCAGTTCTTC. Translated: CASSSGNNEQFF.

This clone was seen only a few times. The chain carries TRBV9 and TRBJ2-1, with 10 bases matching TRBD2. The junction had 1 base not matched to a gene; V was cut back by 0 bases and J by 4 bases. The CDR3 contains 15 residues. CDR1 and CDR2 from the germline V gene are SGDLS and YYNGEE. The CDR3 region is CASSVGLAGYNEQFF. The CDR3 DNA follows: TGTGCCAGCAGCGTAGGACTAGCGGGTTACAATGAGCAGTTCTTC.

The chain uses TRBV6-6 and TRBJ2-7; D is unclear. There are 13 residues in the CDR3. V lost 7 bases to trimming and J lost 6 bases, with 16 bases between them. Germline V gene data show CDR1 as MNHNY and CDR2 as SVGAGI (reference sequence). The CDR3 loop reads CASTPYSSLEQYF. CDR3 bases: TGTGCCAGCACCCCCTACAGTTCCCTCGAGCAGTACTTC.

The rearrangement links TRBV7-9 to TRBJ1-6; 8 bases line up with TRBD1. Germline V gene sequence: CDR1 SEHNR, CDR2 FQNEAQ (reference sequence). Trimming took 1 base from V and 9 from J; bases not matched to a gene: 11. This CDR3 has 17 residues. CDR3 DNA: TGTGCCAGCAGCTTAGAGGTGTGGACAGGGTCGGGTTCACCCCTCCACTTT. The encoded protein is CASSLEVWTGSGSPLHF. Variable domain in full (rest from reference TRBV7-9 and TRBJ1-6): DTGVSQNPRHKITKRGQNVTFRCDPISEHNRLYWYRQTLGQGPEFLTYFQNEAQLEKSRLLSDRFSAERPKGSFSTLEIQRTEQGDSAMYLCASSLEVWTGSGSPLHFGNGTRLTVT.

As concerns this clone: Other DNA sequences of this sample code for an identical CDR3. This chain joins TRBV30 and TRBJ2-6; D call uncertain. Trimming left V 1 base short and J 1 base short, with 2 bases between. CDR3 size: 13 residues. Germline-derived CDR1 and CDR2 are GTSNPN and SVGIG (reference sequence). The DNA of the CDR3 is TGTGCCTGGAGTGGGTCTGGGGCCAACGTCCTGACTTTC. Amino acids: CAWSGSGANVLTF.

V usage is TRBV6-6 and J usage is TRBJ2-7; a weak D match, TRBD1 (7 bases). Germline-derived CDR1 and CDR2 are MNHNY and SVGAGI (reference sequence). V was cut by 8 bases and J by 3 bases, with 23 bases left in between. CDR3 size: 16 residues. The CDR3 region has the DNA TGTGCCAGCTCAAAAGCCGGACAGGAGGGCCGCTACGAGCAGTACTTC. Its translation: CASSKAGQEGRYEQYF.

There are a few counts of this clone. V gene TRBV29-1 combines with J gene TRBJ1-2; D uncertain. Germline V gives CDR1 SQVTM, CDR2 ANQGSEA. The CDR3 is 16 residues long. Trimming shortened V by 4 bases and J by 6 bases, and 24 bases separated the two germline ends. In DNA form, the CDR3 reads TGCAGCGTTGGTTTGGCCGACCACTTTCTTCCGAATGGCTACACCTTC. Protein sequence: CSVGLADHFLPNGYTF. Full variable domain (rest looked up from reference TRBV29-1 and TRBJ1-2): SAVISQKPSRDICQRGTSLTIQCQVDSQVTMMFWYRQQPGQSLTLIATANQGSEATYESGFVIDKFPISRPNLTFSTLTVSNMSPEDSSIYLCSVGLADHFLPNGYTFGSGTRLTVV.